This note documents a single T cell receptor beta chain sequence. Repertoires were generated with immunoSEQ multiplex PCR, while TCRdb's copy carries only in-frame clones and drops some. The sample includes over 45,000 clones, 90% of them seen just once. The data belong to a study of blood T cell repertoires in COVID-19. V lost 10 bases, J lost 6 bases, and 9 bases lay in between. The CDR3 contains 10 residues. The germline gives CDR1 MNHEY, CDR2 SVGAGI. The chain joins TRBV6-5 to TRBJ1-2, with D possibly TRBD1 on 6 matching bases. This TCR came from a man in his fifties or sixties with acute or convalescent COVID-19. The sequencing sample was made of peripheral blood. DNA of the CDR3: TGTGCCACGACAGGAGATGGCTACACCTTC. It translates to CATTGDGYTF.